These T cell receptor beta chains were read from a single sample in a study of CD8+CD57+ T cells in acquired aplastic anemia. TCRdb itself ran the reads through MiXCR, one entry per CDR3 protein. The sample contains 400,000 to 600,000 distinct CDR3 sequences, around 32% of which appear only once. Sequenced sample: sorted CD4+, CD8+, or CD8+CD57+ T cells (not recorded which) from PBMCs. The receptors were gathered from a human donor with aplastic anemia. Both conserved end residues are trimmed from each CDR3.

TRBJ2-7 | 12 | TRBV28 | ASSLGTSTVEQY
TRBJ1-4 | 14 | TRBV9 | ASSAQDPGGGEKLF
TRBJ2-7 | 11 | TRBV2 | ASEAGVQYEQY
TRBJ1-6 | 13 | TRBV7-8 | ASSLAGTGNSPLH
TRBJ1-6 | 20 | TRBV4-2 | ASSPLRGLGQGAILGNSPLH
TRBJ2-7 | 13 | TRBV2 | ASSYYSGDSYEQY
TRBJ1-1 | 13 | TRBV4-1 | ASSQVGTVNTEAF
TRBJ2-7 | 7 | TRBV20-1 | SASWAQY
TRBJ1-4 | 12 | TRBV12-3/TRBV12-4 | ASKSTGTIGKLF
TRBJ2-3 | 13 | TRBV7-3 | ASSLRQTSTDTQC
TRBJ1-1 | 11 | TRBV2 | ASSESGDAEAF
TRBJ1-1 | 10 | TRBV14 | ASSPNRYEAF
TRBJ1-2 | 11 | TRBV6-5 | ASSYGLGAGYT